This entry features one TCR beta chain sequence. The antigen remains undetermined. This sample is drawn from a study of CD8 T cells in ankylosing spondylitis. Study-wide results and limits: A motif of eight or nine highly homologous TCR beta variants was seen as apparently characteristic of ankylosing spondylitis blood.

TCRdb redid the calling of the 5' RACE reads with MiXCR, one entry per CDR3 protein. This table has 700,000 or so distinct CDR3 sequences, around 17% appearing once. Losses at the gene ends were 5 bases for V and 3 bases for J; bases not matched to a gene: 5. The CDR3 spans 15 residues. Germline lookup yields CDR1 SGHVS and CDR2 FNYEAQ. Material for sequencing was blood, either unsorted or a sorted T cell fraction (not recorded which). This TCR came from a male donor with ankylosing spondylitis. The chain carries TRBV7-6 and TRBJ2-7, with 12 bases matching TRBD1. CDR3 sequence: CASSTGQGALYEQYF. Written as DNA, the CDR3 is TGTGCCAGCAGCACGGGACAGGGGGCCCTCTACGAGCAGTACTTC.